The 14 T cell receptor beta chains below come from one sample, sequenced in a study of cytomegalovirus exposure and HLA in healthy donors. The PCR contained 60 Vbeta and 13 Jbeta primers. Some clones are missing from TCRdb's copy, which holds only in-frame ones; the method was immunoSEQ multiplex PCR. This table has tens of thousands of clones, 82% appearing once. The material sequenced was PBMCs. These receptors came from a woman between 18 and 30 years old in good health and CMV-seropositive.

The V gene is TRBV18, the J gene TRBJ1-2, with D hard to call. The germline V gene encodes CDR1 KGHSH and CDR2 LQKENI. V lost 0 bases and J lost 4, with 15 bases in between. This CDR3 comprises 16 residues. The CDR3: CASSPPGGRPTYGYTF. In DNA form, the CDR3 reads TGTGCCAGCTCACCACCAGGAGGCAGGCCGACCTATGGCTACACCTTC. Filled out from reference TRBV18 and TRBJ1-2, the complete variable domain reads NAGVMQNPRHLVRRRGQEARLRCSPMKGHSHVYWYRQLPEEGLKFMVYLQKENIIDESGMPKERFSAEFPKEGPSILRIQQVVRGDSAAYFCASSPPGGRPTYGYTFGSGTRLTVV.

V is TRBV11-2 and J is TRBJ2-1, with 12 nucleotides matching TRBD2. Germline CDR1 is SGHAT and CDR2 is FQNNGV. The CDR3 is 16 amino acids. V lost 6 bases, J lost 8 bases, and 11 bases stayed unmatched. As DNA, the CDR3 is TGTGCCAGCAGGGGCCTAGCGGGAGGGCCGGGGCATGAGCAGTTCTTC. Amino acids: CASRGLAGGPGHEQFF. Supplemented by reference TRBV11-2 and TRBJ2-1, the full variable domain reads EAGVAQSPRYKIIEKRQSVAFWCNPISGHATLYWYQQILGQGPKLLIQFQNNGVVDDSQLPKDRFSAERLKGVDSTLKIQPAKLEDSAVYLCASRGLAGGPGHEQFFGPGTRLTVL.

This chain connects TRBV7-8 to TRBJ2-1; a weak D match, TRBD2 (6 bases). Germline CDR1 reads SGHVS; CDR2 reads FQNEAQ. The CDR3 runs to 13 residues. Trimming left V 0 bases short and J 14 bases short, with 14 bases between. The CDR3, as DNA: TGTGCCAGCAGCTTAGCCGTGGGGGGTGGCGAGTTCTTC. It translates to CASSLAVGGGEFF.

V is TRBV5-1 and J is TRBJ2-2; a possible D gene is TRBD2 (6 bases). The CDR3 is 16 residues long. V dropped 0 bases and J dropped 1 base, with 10 bases sitting between them. Looked up from germline, CDR1 is SGHRS and CDR2 is YFSETQ. In DNA, the CDR3 is TGCGCCAGCAGCTTGGAGGTGGGAGGGAACACCGGGGAGCTGTTTTTT. This gives the protein CASSLEVGGNTGELFF. Variable domain in full (rest from reference TRBV5-1 and TRBJ2-2): KAGVTQTPRYLIKTRGQQVTLSCSPISGHRSVSWYQQTPGQGLQFLFEYFSETQRNKGNFPGRFSGRQFSNSRSEMNVSTLELGDSALYLCASSLEVGGNTGELFFGEGSRLTVL.

V usage is TRBV6-1 and J usage is TRBJ2-7, with 9 bases that match TRBD1. The CDR3 has 16 residues. The germline CDR1 and CDR2 sequences are MNHNS and SASEGT. V lost 4 bases and J lost 2; bases outside the gene matches: 9. The CDR3 nucleotides read TGTGCCAGCAGTGGCTACAGGGGGCGCGAGGCCTACGAGCAGTACTTC. This sequence encodes CASSGYRGREAYEQYF.

This chain uses TRBV4-3 with TRBJ2-7, with D perhaps matching TRBD2 (6 bases). Per germline, CDR1 LGHNA and CDR2 YSLEER. Trimming took off 1 base at V and 3 bases at J, with 16 bases between the two ends. This CDR3 is built from 16 residues. The CDR3 DNA sequence: TGCGCCAGCAGCCAAGGAGTACTTGCTAGCGACTACGAGCAGTACTTC. It specifies CASSQGVLASDYEQYF.

The rearrangement uses TRBV6-5 and TRBJ1-5, with TRBD1 identical over 7 bases. Germline trimming cut 5 bases from V and 5 bases from J; bases unmatched to any gene: 9. From germline, CDR1 is MNHEY and CDR2 SVGAGI. The CDR3 consists of 15 residues. The CDR3 region has the DNA TGTGCCAGCAGTGCCGGGGACAGACCCTATCAGCCCCAGCATTTT. Residues: CASSAGDRPYQPQHF.

The chain carries TRBV7-9 and TRBJ1-1; D unclear. This CDR3 is 15 amino acids long. Trimming removed 3 bases at V and 0 bases at J, with 11 bases between. Germline loops: CDR1 SEHNR, CDR2 FQNEAQ (reference sequence). CDR3 residues: CASSFRRAMNTEAFF. The CDR3 DNA follows: TGTGCCAGCAGCTTCCGGAGGGCTATGAACACTGAAGCTTTCTTT.

The chain recombines TRBV15 with TRBJ1-1; 9 nucleotides match TRBD1. V dropped 1 base and J dropped 7; count of bases not matched to a gene: 10. Germline V CDR1 and CDR2: LNHNV, YYDKDF (reference sequence). This CDR3 has 16 residues. The CDR3 bases are TGTGCCACCAGCAGAGGGGGTACAGGGGGCGCAAATGAAGCTTTCTTT. Translated: CATSRGGTGGANEAFF.

The genes are TRBV5-1 and TRBJ2-5, with 8 nucleotides matching TRBD1. The tail of the sequence fits TRBJ2-7 better, so the J call may be wrong. This CDR3 has 15 amino acids. The V gene's germline CDR1 is SGHRS and CDR2 YFSETQ. DNA of the CDR3: TGCGCCAGCAGCTTGGAACAGGGGGGCATCTACGAGCAGTACTTC. The encoded protein is CASSLEQGGIYEQYF.

This clone showed up just once. The V call is TRBV28, the J call TRBJ1-5, with 10 positions matching TRBD1. CDR3 length: 17 residues. Germline V gene lookup returns CDR1 MDHEN and CDR2 SYDVKM. Trimming removed 5 bases from V and 2 bases from J; junction bases left unmatched: 9. CDR3 DNA: TGTGCCAGCAGTCCACGACAGGGGGCGCGCGGCAATCAGCCCCAGCATTTT. It is translated as CASSPRQGARGNQPQHF.

The rearrangement links TRBV4-2 to TRBJ1-5; TRBD1 aligns across 8 bases. The length of the CDR3 is 16 residues. In germline, CDR1 is LGHNA, CDR2 YNFKEQ. Trimming cost V 0 bases and J 9 bases; bases outside gene matches: 10. The CDR3 reads CASSQETGAFRRPQHF. CDR3 DNA: TGTGCCAGCAGCCAAGAGACAGGGGCCTTCCGTCGGCCCCAGCATTTT.

The V gene is TRBV7-2, the J gene TRBJ2-1; TRBD2 might be the D (6 bases). The CDR3 length is 14 residues. V lost 1 base, J lost 4 bases, and 8 bases lay in between. The germline CDR1 and CDR2 sequences are SGHTA and FQGNSA. The CDR3 nucleotides are TGTGCCAGCAGCTTAGGCGGGAAGTACAATGAGCAGTTCTTC. The encoded protein is CASSLGGKYNEQFF.

The rearrangement uses TRBV9 and TRBJ2-3; 9 nucleotides match TRBD1. After removal of 3 bases from V and 1 base from J, the junction contained 6 bases not matched to a gene. The CDR3 is 16 residues long. Per the germline V gene, CDR1 is SGDLS and CDR2 is YYNGEE. The CDR3 is CASSAQGASGTDTQYF. CDR3 in DNA: TGTGCCAGCAGCGCACAGGGGGCATCGGGCACAGATACGCAGTATTTT.